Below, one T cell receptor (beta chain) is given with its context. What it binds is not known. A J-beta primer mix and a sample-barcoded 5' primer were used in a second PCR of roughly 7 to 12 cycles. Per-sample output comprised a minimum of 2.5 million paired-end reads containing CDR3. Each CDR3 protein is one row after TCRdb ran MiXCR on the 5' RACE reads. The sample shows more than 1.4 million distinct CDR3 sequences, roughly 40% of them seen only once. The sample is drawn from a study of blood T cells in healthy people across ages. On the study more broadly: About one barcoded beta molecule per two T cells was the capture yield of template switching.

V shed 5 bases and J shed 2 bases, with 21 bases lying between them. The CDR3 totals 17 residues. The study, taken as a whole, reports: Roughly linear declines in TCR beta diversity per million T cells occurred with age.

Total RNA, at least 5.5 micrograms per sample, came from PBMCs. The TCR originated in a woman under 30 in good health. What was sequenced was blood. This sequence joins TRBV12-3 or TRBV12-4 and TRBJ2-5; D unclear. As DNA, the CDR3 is TGTGCCAGCAGTCTCCGGGTGGACCGGAGCCTACAAGAGACCCAGTACTTC. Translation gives CASSLRVDRSLQETQYF.